This T cell receptor beta chain was identified in a study of technical replicates of blood from a handful of donors. The sample holds one count of this clone. Germline assignment: CDR1 MGHRA and CDR2 YSYEKL. Trimming removed 1 base from V and 4 bases from J; junction bases left unmatched: 9. This CDR3 contains 17 residues. Clones were read by immunoSEQ multiplex PCR, and TCRdb kept only the in-frame ones, dropping some. The repertoire consists of more than 80,000 clones, with 95% occurring once and the leading ten covering 0.2% to 0.25%. The chain recombines TRBV4-1 with TRBJ2-1, with 8 bases aligning to TRBD1. Sequencing used T cells isolated from PBMCs. This clonotype was sampled from a human donor in good health. The CDR3 DNA reads as TGCGCCAGCAGCCAAGTAGGACAGGGACGGGAATACAATGAGCAGTTCTTC. As protein: CASSQVGQGREYNEQFF.